This T cell receptor beta chain derives from a study of metastatic and nonmetastatic thyroid tumors. Patients were all untreated before their thyroid surgery. Findings of the study overall: When malignant thyroid tumors were compared with benign nodules, TCR beta diversity was reportedly significantly higher in the malignant tumors. This held in both blood and tumor samples.

Per the original data handling: A distant-metastasis classifier for papillary thyroid cancer was built using CDR3 differences across clinicopathological groups. TCRdb re-analyzed the PCR reads using MiXCR. Clone size and V and J calls follow TCRdb, not the original study. The table records tens of thousands of clones, approximately 22% of them present only once. This clone was seen many times. Its target is not known. Germline loops: CDR1 MNHNS, CDR2 SASEGT. The CDR3 has 15 residues. Trimming left V 2 bases short and J 0 bases short, with 10 bases between. Sequenced material: adjacent normal tissue. This receptor was taken from a female donor with papillary thyroid cancer or a benign thyroid nodule (not recorded which). Some clones in this sample may be carry-over from other donors' samples. This chain links TRBV6-1 with TRBJ1-2, with D possibly matching TRBD1 (5 bases). The CDR3 protein is CASSEQGPPNYGYTF. As DNA, the CDR3 is TGTGCCAGCAGTGAACAGGGTCCCCCTAACTATGGCTACACCTTC.